The clone carrying this T cell receptor (beta chain) was observed a handful of times. MiXCR, applied by TCRdb to the 5' RACE reads, yields one record per CDR3 protein. The table records around 60,000 distinct CDR3 sequences, 8% to 9% of them present only once. Described time point: sample taken at primary tumor resection. Tumor, nontumor lung or frozen PBMC supplied whole RNA, sequenced without sorting. The data stem from a study of spatial heterogeneity in lung cancer. In germline, CDR1 is MDHEN, CDR2 SYDVKM. The CDR3 has 13 residues. With V trimmed by 6 bases and J by 7 bases, 8 bases remained unmatched.

Sequenced here: PBMCs, sampled at surgery. V usage is TRBV28 and J usage is TRBJ2-7; TRBD2 agrees at 8 bases. The TCR comes from a female donor with early-stage non-small cell lung cancer. CDR3 sequence (DNA): TGTGCCAGCAGCTCGGGAGGGTCGAGGGAGCAGTACGTC. It codes for CASSSGGSREQYV.